These T cell receptor beta chains were read from a single sample in a study of Tregs in tolerant kidney transplant recipients. This table comes from immunoSEQ multiplex PCR, and its TCRdb copy is limited to in-frame clones, with some not included. The data hold 75,000 to 85,000 clones, with approximately 90% observed a single time. The specimen was Tregs from blood, collected before the transplant. All receptors derive from a human donor who received a combined kidney and bone marrow transplant. Each CDR3 is given with its conserved first and last residue. The D gene is left open where the match is weak. Size values are once, few and many counts, or a class for expanded clones, and some rows have none.

J gene: TRBJ2-5; clone size: NA; V gene: TRBV30; D gene: NA; CDR3 length: 11; CDR3 protein: CAWSVEETQYF; CDR3 DNA: TGTGCCTGGAGTGTAGAAGAGACCCAGTACTTC
J gene: TRBJ2-7; clone size: NA; V gene: TRBV11-2; D gene: TRBD2; CDR3 length: 13; CDR3 protein: CASSLAETYEQYF; CDR3 DNA: TGTGCCAGCAGCCTAGCGGAGACCTACGAGCAGTACTTC
J gene: TRBJ2-1; clone size: NA; V gene: TRBV7-2; D gene: NA; CDR3 length: 15; CDR3 protein: CASSLGVVTGNEQFF; CDR3 DNA: TGTGCCAGCAGCCTAGGGGTAGTGACGGGGAATGAGCAGTTCTTC
J gene: TRBJ1-2; clone size: NA; V gene: TRBV29-1; D gene: TRBD1; CDR3 length: 15; CDR3 protein: CSVGYRHRGHYGYTF; CDR3 DNA: TGCAGCGTTGGATACAGGCACAGGGGGCATTATGGCTACACCTTC
J gene: TRBJ1-6; clone size: NA; V gene: TRBV30; D gene: TRBD1; CDR3 length: 14; CDR3 protein: CAWSSGQGRSPLHF; CDR3 DNA: TGTGCCTGGAGTTCGGGACAGGGGAGATCACCCCTCCACTTT
J gene: TRBJ2-2; clone size: NA; V gene: TRBV27; D gene: TRBD1; CDR3 length: 15; CDR3 protein: CASERTGSNTGELFF; CDR3 DNA: TGTGCCAGCGAACGGACAGGTTCAAACACCGGGGAGCTGTTTTTT
J gene: TRBJ1-3; clone size: NA; V gene: TRBV19; D gene: NA; CDR3 length: 13; CDR3 protein: CASSSNGRNTIYF; CDR3 DNA: TGTGCCAGCAGTTCAAACGGGAGAAACACCATATATTTT
J gene: TRBJ2-7; clone size: NA; V gene: TRBV13; D gene: TRBD2; CDR3 length: 16; CDR3 protein: CASSLTSGSRGYEQYF; CDR3 DNA: TGTGCCAGCAGCTTGACTAGCGGGAGTAGGGGCTACGAGCAGTACTTC
J gene: TRBJ1-1; clone size: once; V gene: TRBV7-9; D gene: NA; CDR3 length: 11; CDR3 protein: CASSSGIEAFF; CDR3 DNA: TGTGCCAGCAGCTCCGGGATAGAAGCTTTCTTT
J gene: TRBJ2-3; clone size: few; V gene: TRBV19; D gene: NA; CDR3 length: 13; CDR3 protein: CASSPVGTDTQYF; CDR3 DNA: TGTGCCAGTAGCCCCGTGGGTACAGATACGCAGTATTTT
J gene: TRBJ2-7; clone size: NA; V gene: TRBV10-3; D gene: TRBD2; CDR3 length: 14; CDR3 protein: CAISSSGAGNEQYF; CDR3 DNA: TGTGCCATCAGTTCTAGCGGAGCCGGGAACGAGCAGTACTTC
J gene: TRBJ2-7; clone size: NA; V gene: TRBV2; D gene: NA; CDR3 length: 13; CDR3 protein: CASSASSTYEQYF; CDR3 DNA: TGTGCCAGCAGTGCCTCGTCTACCTACGAGCAGTACTTC
J gene: TRBJ1-2; clone size: NA; V gene: TRBV7-2; D gene: NA; CDR3 length: 16; CDR3 protein: CASSRFNDSRFYGYTF; CDR3 DNA: TGTGCCAGCAGCCGGTTTAATGACAGCAGATTCTATGGCTACACCTTC
J gene: TRBJ1-1; clone size: NA; V gene: TRBV28; D gene: NA; CDR3 length: 13; CDR3 protein: CASSLPGSTEAFF; CDR3 DNA: TGTGCCAGCAGTTTACCCGGGAGCACTGAAGCTTTCTTT
J gene: TRBJ1-4; clone size: once; V gene: TRBV4-1; D gene: TRBD1; CDR3 length: 16; CDR3 protein: CASSRIMTGGGEKLFF; CDR3 DNA: TGCGCCAGCAGCCGCATCATGACAGGGGGCGGAGAAAAACTGTTTTTT
J gene: TRBJ2-2; clone size: NA; V gene: TRBV2; D gene: NA; CDR3 length: 14; CDR3 protein: CASRGTSEAGELFF; CDR3 DNA: TGTGCCAGCAGGGGGACATCGGAAGCCGGGGAGCTGTTTTTT
J gene: TRBJ1-5; clone size: NA; V gene: TRBV30; D gene: NA; CDR3 length: 13; CDR3 protein: CAWSVDSNQPQHF; CDR3 DNA: TGTGCCTGGAGTGTGGATAGCAATCAGCCCCAGCATTTT
J gene: TRBJ2-2; clone size: NA; V gene: TRBV7-3; D gene: TRBD1; CDR3 length: 16; CDR3 protein: CASSSTGTGGTGELFF; CDR3 DNA: TGTGCCAGCAGCTCGACGGGAACAGGGGGCACCGGGGAGCTGTTTTTT
J gene: TRBJ1-1; clone size: NA; V gene: TRBV18; D gene: NA; CDR3 length: 16; CDR3 protein: CASSPYRVGVNTEAFF; CDR3 DNA: TGTGCCAGCTCACCCTACAGGGTGGGAGTAAACACTGAAGCTTTCTTT
J gene: TRBJ2-2; clone size: NA; V gene: TRBV18; D gene: NA; CDR3 length: 15; CDR3 protein: CASSPLGVNTGELFF; CDR3 DNA: TGTGCCAGCTCCCCCCTGGGGGTGAACACCGGGGAGCTGTTTTTT
J gene: TRBJ2-5; clone size: NA; V gene: TRBV30; D gene: NA; CDR3 length: 11; CDR3 protein: CAWSVPETQYF; CDR3 DNA: TGTGCCTGGAGTGTACCTGAGACCCAGTACTTC
J gene: TRBJ2-1; clone size: once; V gene: TRBV27; D gene: TRBD2; CDR3 length: 16; CDR3 protein: CASSLYLAGDYNEQFF; CDR3 DNA: TGTGCCAGCAGTTTATATCTAGCGGGAGACTACAATGAGCAGTTCTTC
J gene: TRBJ2-3; clone size: NA; V gene: TRBV6-1; D gene: NA; CDR3 length: 13; CDR3 protein: CASRAESTDTQYF; CDR3 DNA: TGTGCCAGCAGGGCGGAGTCCACAGATACGCAGTATTTT
J gene: TRBJ1-2; clone size: NA; V gene: TRBV7-2; D gene: NA; CDR3 length: 14; CDR3 protein: CASSFDWTQARYTF; CDR3 DNA: TGTGCCAGCAGCTTCGATTGGACACAGGCTCGCTACACCTTC
J gene: TRBJ2-7; clone size: NA; V gene: TRBV27; D gene: TRBD2; CDR3 length: 15; CDR3 protein: CASSPRLAGAFEQYF; CDR3 DNA: TGTGCCAGCAGTCCCAGACTAGCGGGAGCCTTCGAGCAGTACTTC
J gene: TRBJ2-1; clone size: NA; V gene: TRBV5-1; D gene: TRBD2; CDR3 length: 20; CDR3 protein: CASSLWTGRGSGRASNEQFF; CDR3 DNA: TGCGCCAGCAGCTTATGGACAGGGAGGGGTAGCGGGAGGGCCAGCAATGAGCAGTTCTTC
J gene: TRBJ1-2; clone size: NA; V gene: TRBV4-1; D gene: NA; CDR3 length: 17; CDR3 protein: CASSKGCQNRKTYGYTF; CDR3 DNA: TGCGCCAGCAGCAAGGGATGCCAGAACCGAAAGACCTATGGCTACACCTTC
J gene: TRBJ2-1; clone size: NA; V gene: TRBV5-1; D gene: NA; CDR3 length: 13; CDR3 protein: CASSLLLGLEQFF; CDR3 DNA: TGCGCCAGCAGCTTGCTTTTAGGTTTGGAGCAGTTCTTC
J gene: TRBJ2-7; clone size: NA; V gene: TRBV28; D gene: NA; CDR3 length: 13; CDR3 protein: CASSLGQGHEQYF; CDR3 DNA: TGTGCCAGCAGTTTGGGGCAGGGTCACGAGCAGTACTTC
J gene: TRBJ2-2; clone size: NA; V gene: TRBV19; D gene: TRBD1; CDR3 length: 14; CDR3 protein: CASTGTAVHGELFF; CDR3 DNA: TGTGCCAGTACCGGGACAGCAGTGCACGGGGAGCTGTTTTTT
J gene: TRBJ1-2; clone size: NA; V gene: TRBV5-1; D gene: NA; CDR3 length: 15; CDR3 protein: CASSLGRDTNYGYTF; CDR3 DNA: TGCGCCAGCAGCTTGGGCAGGGACACTAACTATGGCTACACCTTC
J gene: TRBJ2-3; clone size: NA; V gene: TRBV5-4; D gene: NA; CDR3 length: 13; CDR3 protein: CASGSPGLDTQYF; CDR3 DNA: TGTGCCAGCGGGTCTCCAGGGTTGGATACGCAGTATTTT